The 26 T cell receptor beta chains below were found in one sample sequenced in a study of T cells in Graves' hyperthyroidism and ophthalmopathy. Amplified TCR beta CDR3 regions derived from RNA transcripts. First-round RT-PCR with HTBI primers amplified the TCR CDR3 region. TCRdb reprocessed the multiplex PCR reads via MiXCR and lists one record per CDR3 protein. The sample holds fewer than 450,000 distinct CDR3 sequences, over 11% seen once. Material: blood. The receptor source for this set is a man between 45 and 60 years old with Graves' ophthalmopathy.

This clonotype was detected many times. The CDR3 loop is CASSQEGRIYEQYF. CDR3 DNA: TGCGCCAGCAGCCAAGAGGGCCGAATCTACGAGCAGTACTTC. The chain has TRBV4-1 and TRBJ2-7; D gene ambiguous. CDR3 length equals 14 residues. CDR1 is MGHRA, CDR2 YSYEKL, per germline. Trimming took off 0 bases at V and 3 bases at J, with 9 bases between the two ends.

J is TRBJ2-2 and V is TRBV6-1, with a possible D match to TRBD2 (6 bases). The germline V gene encodes CDR1 MNHNS and CDR2 SASEGT. V lost 6 bases and J lost 5, with 16 bases in between. The CDR3 is made up of 15 amino acids. The CDR3 region has the DNA TGTGCCAGCAGCCCCGGGAGTTGGGTTACCGGGGAGCTGTTTTTT. Its translation is CASSPGSWVTGELFF.

This clonotype was seen many times. V and J are TRBV5-1 and TRBJ2-1; D is ambiguous. This CDR3 has 13 residues. The ends were cut back, 0 bases at V and 8 bases at J, with 9 bases in the middle. Germline CDR1 reads SGHRS; CDR2 reads YFSETQ. CDR3 bases: TGCGCCAGCAGCTTGGTAACAGCAGATGAGCAGTTCTTC. Protein: CASSLVTADEQFF.

This clonotype was detected many times. V and J are TRBV3-1 and TRBJ1-5, with 7 bases fitting TRBD1. The CDR3 loop spans 13 amino acids. Germline-derived CDR1 and CDR2 are LGHDT and YNNKEL (reference sequence). J gave up 11 bases and V 4 bases, and 8 bases lay outside the gene matches. Written as DNA, the CDR3 is TGTGCCAGCAGCCTAAAGGGACAGTCGGCCCAGCATTTT. It encodes CASSLKGQSAQHF.

The J gene is TRBJ2-1, the V gene TRBV7-3; 10 bases align to TRBD2. The CDR3 spans 19 residues. J gave up 2 bases and V 3 bases, and 13 bases lay outside the gene matches. Looked up from germline, CDR1 is SGHTA and CDR2 is FQGTGA. The CDR3 here is CASSFILAGVDWTYNEQFF. The CDR3 DNA reads TGTGCCAGCAGCTTCATTCTAGCGGGAGTTGATTGGACCTACAATGAGCAGTTCTTC.

This clonotype was counted ten times or more. The V call is TRBV2, the J call TRBJ2-1; 10 bases align to TRBD1. Trimming at V came to 7 bases and at J to 8 bases, leaving 8 bases not matched to a gene. Germline CDR1 reads SNHLY; CDR2 reads FYNNEI. The CDR3 runs to 14 residues. CDR3 in amino acids: CASITGTGDHEQFF. The DNA for the CDR3 is TGTGCCAGCATTACCGGGACAGGGGACCATGAGCAGTTCTTC.

The chain links TRBV20-1 to TRBJ2-7; 14 bases agree with TRBD2. This CDR3 has 18 amino acids. With 5 bases clipped from V and 3 bases from J, the junction kept 15 bases outside the gene matches. CDR1 DFQATT and CDR2 SNEGSKA come from the germline V gene (reference sequence). CDR3 DNA: TGCAGTGCTCCTAGACCCGGGACTAGCGGGAGAGGCGGCTACGAGCAGTACTTC. Translated: CSAPRPGTSGRGGYEQYF.

This clonotype was detected ten times or more. This chain links TRBV28 with TRBJ2-5; D call uncertain. The V gene lost 3 bases and the J gene lost 5 bases, with 4 bases spanning the gap. Germline loops: CDR1 MDHEN, CDR2 SYDVKM. The CDR3 has 11 amino acids. The CDR3 region is CASSLMETQYF. CDR3 sequence (DNA): TGTGCCAGCAGTTTGATGGAGACCCAGTACTTC.

The chain carries TRBV20-1 and TRBJ1-2, with TRBD1 matching 7 bases. Unmatched junction bases numbered 10, after V lost 8 bases and J lost 4 bases. Germline V CDR1 and CDR2: DFQATT, SNEGSKA (reference sequence). The CDR3 loop spans 13 amino acids. The CDR3 loop reads CSTGRQGRYGYTF. DNA of the CDR3: TGCAGTACGGGGAGACAGGGACGCTATGGCTACACCTTC.

This clonotype was observed at least ten times. CDR3 DNA sequence: TGTGCCAGCATCTCCGGGACTAGCGGGAGTTCGGATACGCAGTATTTT. Amino acids: CASISGTSGSSDTQYF. The chain has TRBV2 and TRBJ2-3, with TRBD2 matching 14 bases. V lost 7 bases, J lost 6 bases, and 9 bases stayed unmatched. CDR3 length equals 16 residues. CDR1 SNHLY and CDR2 FYNNEI come from the germline V gene.

This clonotype was seen at least ten times. The V gene is TRBV6-1, the J gene TRBJ1-2; perhaps TRBD1 as D (6 bases). The CDR3 runs to 14 residues. V lost 4 bases, J lost 5 bases, and 14 bases lay in between. Per germline, CDR1 MNHNS and CDR2 SASEGT. The CDR3 sequence is CASSGTGTKYGYTF. CDR3 DNA: TGTGCCAGCAGTGGAACCGGGACAAAGTATGGCTACACCTTC.

This clonotype was recorded many times. This chain connects TRBV18 to TRBJ2-5; D is possibly TRBD1 (6 bases). Trimming pared 6 bases from V and 3 bases from J, leaving 11 bases between. The CDR3 totals 13 residues. From germline, CDR1 is KGHSH and CDR2 LQKENI. CDR3: CASSRQDKETQYF. The CDR3 coding sequence is TGTGCCAGCTCTCGACAGGACAAAGAGACCCAGTACTTC.

This clonotype was recorded at least ten times. V and J are TRBV2 and TRBJ2-3; TRBD2 agrees at 8 bases. The length of the CDR3 is 16 residues. Germline-derived CDR1 and CDR2 are SNHLY and FYNNEI. V trimming: 4 bases; J trimming: 2 bases; junction bases outside the gene matches: 8. In DNA, the CDR3 is TGTGCCAGCAGTGCGGATAGCGGGACAATCACAGATACGCAGTATTTT. Its protein is CASSADSGTITDTQYF.

This clonotype was seen repeatedly, ten times or more. The CDR3 region has the DNA TGTGCCTGGCAGAGCTCTGGAAACACCATATATTTT. Amino acids: CAWQSSGNTIYF. The chain employs TRBV30 and TRBJ1-3; the D is unclear. The CDR3 is 12 residues long. CDR1 and CDR2 from the germline V gene are GTSNPN and SVGIG (reference sequence). The V gene lost 5 bases and the J gene lost 0 bases, with 5 bases spanning the gap.

This clonotype was detected only a few times. The chain employs TRBV7-9 and TRBJ2-3; D remains unclear. Germline loops: CDR1 SEHNR, CDR2 FQNEAQ (reference sequence). The ends were cut back, 0 bases at V and 3 bases at J, with 7 bases in the middle. CDR3 size: 14 residues. The CDR3 coding sequence is TGTGCCAGCAGCTTAGCGGGAATTACAGATACGCAGTATTTT. This encodes CASSLAGITDTQYF.

This clonotype was detected only a few times. The rearrangement uses TRBV5-1 and TRBJ2-2; a weak D match, TRBD2 (5 bases). The V end lost 7 bases, the J end lost 6 bases, and 13 bases lay between the germline ends. There are 13 residues in the CDR3. The V gene's germline CDR1 is SGHRS and CDR2 YFSETQ. CDR3 protein: CASGSMVAGELFF. Written as DNA, the CDR3 is TGCGCCAGCGGGAGTATGGTGGCCGGGGAGCTGTTTTTT. Combining the CDR3 with reference TRBV5-1 and TRBJ2-2 gives the whole variable domain KAGVTQTPRYLIKTRGQQVTLSCSPISGHRSVSWYQQTPGQGLQFLFEYFSETQRNKGNFPGRFSGRQFSNSRSEMNVSTLELGDSALYLCASGSMVAGELFFGEGSRLTVL.

This clonotype was counted ten times or more. The genes are TRBV24-1 and TRBJ2-1; 15 bases match TRBD2. CDR1 is KGHDR and CDR2 is SFDVKD in the germline V gene. After removal of 4 bases from V and 9 bases from J, the junction contained 6 bases not matched to a gene. This CDR3 has 16 amino acids. CDR3 coding DNA: TGTGCCACCAGTGACATGGGACTAGCGGGAGGAATTGAGCAGTTCTTC. It encodes CATSDMGLAGGIEQFF.

This clonotype has ten or more counts. Written as DNA, the CDR3 is TGTGCCAGCTCACCGTCCGCGGGTGAGCAGTTCTTC. Translated: CASSPSAGEQFF. The V and J genes are TRBV18 and TRBJ2-1; tentatively, D is TRBD2 (5 bases). Trimming left V 3 bases short and J 9 bases short, with 9 bases between. Germline V gives CDR1 KGHSH, CDR2 LQKENI. The length of the CDR3 is 12 residues.

This clonotype has a count of ten or more. The V call is TRBV2, the J call TRBJ2-7, with D hard to call. Per germline, CDR1 SNHLY and CDR2 FYNNEI. Trimming shortened V by 0 bases and J by 4 bases, and 13 bases separated the two germline ends. This CDR3 has 15 residues. CDR3 DNA sequence: TGTGCCAGCAGTGAAGCCCCACTTTCGGATTACGAGCAGTACTTC. This translates into CASSEAPLSDYEQYF. The full variable domain, rest sourced from reference TRBV2 and TRBJ2-7, is EPEVTQTPSHQVTQMGQEVILRCVPISNHLYFYWYRQILGQKVEFLVSFYNNEISEKSEIFDDQFSVERPDGSNFTLKIRSTKLEDSAMYFCASSEAPLSDYEQYFGPGTRLTVT.

This clonotype turned up a few times. This could be a read error, since a much larger clone is one nucleotide away. V is TRBV12-3 or TRBV12-4 and J is TRBJ1-1; D gene uncertain. Deletions cut 6 bases from V and 5 bases from J, with 13 bases between. The CDR3 runs 13 residues. CDR3: CASRQSGRTEAFF. DNA for the CDR3: TGTGCCAGCAGACAAAGCGGGAGGACTGAAGCTTTCTTT.

This clonotype was counted at least ten times. CDR3 bases: TGTGCCAGCAGCCTAGGGACTAGCGCTACCTACGAGCAGTACTTC. Protein product: CASSLGTSATYEQYF. This chain connects TRBV27 to TRBJ2-7, with 10 bases identical to TRBD2. CDR3 length: 15 residues. The germline CDR1 and CDR2 sequences are MNHEY and SMNVEV (reference sequence). V lost 6 bases and J lost 2; bases outside the gene matches: 7.

This clonotype appeared a few times. V usage is TRBV5-6 and J usage is TRBJ2-2; D not certain. Germline V CDR1 and CDR2: SGHDT, YYEEEE. This CDR3 region has 15 residues. V lost 5 bases and J lost 6, with 17 bases in between. CDR3 loop: CASRPAPGRPGELFF. Here the CDR3 DNA reads TGTGCCAGCAGGCCCGCCCCAGGACGCCCCGGGGAGCTGTTTTTT.

The rearrangement uses TRBV6-2 or TRBV6-3 and TRBJ2-1; TRBD2 matches 7 bases. J was trimmed by 2 bases and V by 10 bases; bases with no gene match: 11. The CDR3 is made up of 15 amino acids. Germline V lookup: CDR1 MNHEY, CDR2 SVGEGT. In DNA form, the CDR3 reads TGTGCCATTCAAAAGGACGCGGGAGCCTACAATGAGCAGTTCTTC. Amino acids: CAIQKDAGAYNEQFF.

Many counts were recorded for this clonotype. The chain combines TRBV20-1 with TRBJ2-2, with D maybe TRBD2 (5 bases). CDR1 and CDR2 (germline): DFQATT, SNEGSKA (reference sequence). The CDR3 loop spans 14 amino acids. Trimming cost V 3 bases and J 9 bases, with 17 bases left between them. The CDR3 protein is CSASRLADHRELFF. DNA of the CDR3: TGCAGTGCTAGTCGTCTAGCCGACCACCGGGAGCTGTTTTTT.

The sample holds many counts of this clonotype. The J gene is TRBJ2-3, the V gene TRBV29-1, with 10 bases matching TRBD2. CDR1 and CDR2 (germline): SQVTM, ANQGSEA. This CDR3 contains 16 residues. Trimming took 1 base from V and 4 from J; bases not matched to a gene: 8. The CDR3 reads CSVEALLAGMADTQYF. CDR3 nucleotide sequence: TGCAGCGTTGAAGCCTTACTAGCGGGAATGGCAGATACGCAGTATTTT.

At least ten counts were recorded for this clonotype. V and J are TRBV24-1 and TRBJ2-7; TRBD2 agrees at 7 bases. V shed 6 bases and J 5 bases; nucleotides not matched to a gene: 9. The CDR3 loop spans 14 amino acids. The germline V gene encodes CDR1 KGHDR and CDR2 SFDVKD. CDR3 in amino acids: CATSTSGNPHEQYF. CDR3 bases: TGTGCCACCAGTACAAGCGGGAACCCCCACGAGCAGTACTTC.